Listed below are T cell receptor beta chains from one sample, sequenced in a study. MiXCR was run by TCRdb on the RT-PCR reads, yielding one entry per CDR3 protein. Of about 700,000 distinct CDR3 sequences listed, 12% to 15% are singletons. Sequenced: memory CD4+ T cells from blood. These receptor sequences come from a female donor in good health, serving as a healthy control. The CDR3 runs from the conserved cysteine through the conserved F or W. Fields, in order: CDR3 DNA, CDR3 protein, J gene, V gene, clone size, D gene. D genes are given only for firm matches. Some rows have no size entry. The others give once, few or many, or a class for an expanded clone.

TGTGCCAGCAGCTTTTTAGGTCTTAGCTCCTACAATGAGCAGTTCTTC | CASSFLGLSSYNEQFF | TRBJ2-1 | TRBV7-2 | - | -
TGCGCCAGCAGTCCGAGGGAGGGGAACTATGGCTACACCTTC | CASSPREGNYGYTF | TRBJ1-2 | TRBV5-1 | few | -
TGTGCCAGCAGCTTAAGCTCCTATAATTCACCCCTCCACTTT | CASSLSSYNSPLHF | TRBJ1-6 | TRBV7-6 | many | -
TGTGCCAGTAGTATGGCTCAGGGCGAGAATGAGCAGTTCTTC | CASSMAQGENEQFF | TRBJ2-1 | TRBV19 | once | -
TGTGCCAGCAGCTTAGATCCGGTTTCCTACGAGCAGTACTTC | CASSLDPVSYEQYF | TRBJ2-7 | TRBV7-7 | many | -
TGTGCCAGCAGCGTGGGGCGCGACACCGGGGAGCTGTTTTTT | CASSVGRDTGELFF | TRBJ2-2 | TRBV9 | few | -
TGTGCCATCAAAGGACAGGGAGGTGGCTACACCTTC | CAIKGQGGGYTF | TRBJ1-2 | TRBV10-3 | few | TRBD1
TGTGCCAGCAGCTTGTTAGCGGGTGGGGAGTGGGAGCAGTTCTTC | CASSLLAGGEWEQFF | TRBJ2-1 | TRBV7-2 | - | TRBD2
TGCGCCAGCTCACCGAGTTGGGCAGATACGCAGTATTTT | CASSPSWADTQYF | TRBJ2-3 | TRBV10-1 | few | -
TGCAGTGCTAGAGCTAACAGGGGGGGGAACAAAAACATTCAGTACTTC | CSARANRGGNKNIQYF | TRBJ2-4 | TRBV20-1 | - | -
TGTGCGGCTAGCGTTTACAATGAGCAGTTCTTC | CAASVYNEQFF | TRBJ2-1 | TRBV7-9 | - | -
TGTGCCACCAGCAGTCCACAGGGCCTTCAGCCCCAGCATTTT | CATSSPQGLQPQHF | TRBJ1-5 | TRBV15 | - | -
TGCAGTGCTCCCGACCTTACTCCTCTATATGGCTACACCTTC | CSAPDLTPLYGYTF | TRBJ1-2 | TRBV20-1 | many | -
TGCGCCAGCAGCTACACCACTAGCGGGGGGGAGAAGACCCAGTACTTC | CASSYTTSGGEKTQYF | TRBJ2-5 | TRBV5-1 | few | TRBD2
TGTGCCAGCAGTTTTTCGCAGGGTCAGCCCCAGCATTTT | CASSFSQGQPQHF | TRBJ1-5 | TRBV12-3/TRBV12-4 | few | -
TGCAGCTCCTTAGCGGGGTTAACGAGCTCCTACAATGAGCAGTTCTTC | CSSLAGLTSSYNEQFF | TRBJ2-1 | TRBV29-1 | many | TRBD2
TGTGCCAGTAGGGACAGCAGGAATCAGCCCCAGCATTTT | CASRDSRNQPQHF | TRBJ1-5 | TRBV19 | once | -
TGTGCCAGCAGTTACGGGACGAGCAATCAGCCCCAGCATTTT | CASSYGTSNQPQHF | TRBJ1-5 | TRBV28 | - | -
TGCGCCAGCAGTGAGCGGGCTAGCGGGAGTTACGAGCAGTACTTC | CASSERASGSYEQYF | TRBJ2-7 | TRBV10-2 | - | TRBD2
TGCAGTGCTGTAGAAGGGGTGAACACTGAAGCTTTCTTT | CSAVEGVNTEAFF | TRBJ1-1 | TRBV20-1 | few | -
TGTGCCAGCAGTTTGAAAAAGCCCAATCAGCCCCAGCATTTT | CASSLKKPNQPQHF | TRBJ1-5 | TRBV12-3/TRBV12-4 | - | -
TGTGCCAGCAGTGACGCAAAGGAGCAGTACTTC | CASSDAKEQYF | TRBJ2-7 | TRBV6-1 | - | -
TGCGCCAGCAGCGGAACTAGTCATGGCGGCGGGGAGCTGTTTTTT | CASSGTSHGGGELFF | TRBJ2-2 | TRBV5-1 | - | -
TGTGCCAGCAGTCAAAAGGCCGTAACAGGGTCCTATGGCTACACCTTC | CASSQKAVTGSYGYTF | TRBJ1-2 | TRBV6-5 | many | -
TGTGCCAGCAGCTTGGCTCCACCCAATGAGCAGTTCTTC | CASSLAPPNEQFF | TRBJ2-1 | TRBV7-3 | - | -
TGTGCCAGCAGGCCTCAGGGACAGAACACTGAAGCTTTCTTT | CASRPQGQNTEAFF | TRBJ1-1 | TRBV12-3/TRBV12-4 | few | -
TGTGCCAGCAGCGCGAAACCCCAGGGGACCCAGTACTTC | CASSAKPQGTQYF | TRBJ2-5 | TRBV9 | few | -
TGTGCCAGCAGCCAGACTAGCTTAGGAGAGCAGTACTTC | CASSQTSLGEQYF | TRBJ2-7 | TRBV12-3/TRBV12-4 | - | TRBD2
TGCGCCAGCAGCCAAGATCAGGGGACTCTGAGTGGCTACACCTTC | CASSQDQGTLSGYTF | TRBJ1-2 | TRBV4-1 | few | -
TGTGCCAGCAGTTCCCCCGCGGCAGGTGAGCAGTTCTTC | CASSSPAAGEQFF | TRBJ2-1 | TRBV6-5 | few | -
TGTGCCAGCAGTCCCACTGGTGAGCAGTTCTTC | CASSPTGEQFF | TRBJ2-1 | TRBV6-6 | many | -
TGCAGTGCTACGAGTGTGACTAATGAAAAACTGTTTTTT | CSATSVTNEKLFF | TRBJ1-4 | TRBV20-1 | - | -
TGTGCCATCAGAGAAGGGGTCGGGGAGCTGTTTTTT | CAIREGVGELFF | TRBJ2-2 | TRBV10-3 | many | -
TGTGCCAGCAGTCTAGCGGGAGGGCGACGGGGTGAGCAGTTCTTC | CASSLAGGRRGEQFF | TRBJ2-1 | TRBV28 | - | TRBD2
TGCAGCGTTCGACAGGGCGGTGACAATCAGCCCCAGCATTTT | CSVRQGGDNQPQHF | TRBJ1-5 | TRBV29-1 | many | TRBD1
TGTGCCAGCAGCCAATCGGCGGCTAGCCAGGATACGCAGTATTTT | CASSQSAASQDTQYF | TRBJ2-3 | TRBV16 | - | -
TGTGCCAGCAGCTTAGACGGGGGTAGTCAGCCCCAGCATTTT | CASSLDGGSQPQHF | TRBJ1-5 | TRBV7-9 | few | -
TGTGCCAGCAGACGACTAGCGGATTTCACAGATACGCAGTATTTT | CASRRLADFTDTQYF | TRBJ2-3 | TRBV6-5 | - | TRBD2
TGTGCCAGCAGCGCCACCCGGACAGGGGAAGCTTTCTTT | CASSATRTGEAFF | TRBJ1-1 | TRBV9 | - | TRBD1
TGTGCCAGCAGTGCAGGGGTCAACAGTAATGAGCAGTTCTTC | CASSAGVNSNEQFF | TRBJ2-1 | TRBV6-1 | many | -
TGTGCCAGCAGCCTCCCCGGACGAGGAGAGCAGTACTTC | CASSLPGRGEQYF | TRBJ2-7 | TRBV7-9 | - | -
TGTGCCAGCTGCGGCGGGAGGTTGTCCGGGGAGCTGTTTTTT | CASCGGRLSGELFF | TRBJ2-2 | TRBV6-6 | few | TRBD2
TGTGCCAGCAGCCAAGATTGGACAGGGTCCTTGAATTCACCCCTCCACTTT | CASSQDWTGSLNSPLHF | TRBJ1-6 | TRBV3-1 | many | TRBD1
TGTGCCAGCTCACCCGCGGACAGGAGGGGTCAGTTCTTC | CASSPADRRGQFF | TRBJ2-1 | TRBV18 | many | -
TGTGCCAGCAGCTTAGGGTTTGAAGGGTCTGGAAACACCATATATTTT | CASSLGFEGSGNTIYF | TRBJ1-3 | TRBV7-9 | few | -
TGCAGTGCTTCCGGGACAGGGTCCTACGAGCAGTACTTC | CSASGTGSYEQYF | TRBJ2-7 | TRBV20-1 | many | TRBD1